This T cell receptor (beta chain) was identified during a study of blood T cell repertoires in COVID-19. V shed 3 bases and J shed 5 bases, with 14 bases lying between them. The CDR3 runs 15 residues. CDR1 GTSNPN and CDR2 SVGIG come from the germline V gene (reference sequence). The data were produced by immunoSEQ multiplex PCR, yet TCRdb's version contains in-frame clones alone and is incomplete. Altogether approximately 400,000 clones are present, 80% to 85% being singletons, with the ten largest covering about 5%. Which cohort a participant joined came from the clinical history participants gave. The genes are TRBV30 and TRBJ1-6; tentative D call: TRBD1 (5 bases). This TCR derives from a woman between 45 and 65 years old who had recovered from COVID-19. Material for sequencing was PBMCs or T cells enriched from blood (not recorded which). The CDR3 here is CAWSLGQTHNSPLHF. The CDR3 DNA follows: TGTGCCTGGAGCCTGGGGCAGACCCATAATTCACCCCTCCACTTT.